These T cell receptor beta chains were read from a single sample in a study of identical twins. TCRdb re-analysed the 5' RACE reads in MiXCR, keeping a single row per CDR3 protein. This sample has roughly 250,000 distinct CDR3 sequences, with around 15% found just once. Sequencing was done on a sample of memory (CD45RO+) T cells sorted from blood. These receptors all come from a woman under 30 in good health. The CDR3 runs from the conserved cysteine through the conserved F or W. The D gene is left open where the match is weak. Clone size appears in some rows only: once, few, many, or a class for an expanded clone.

v_call	clone_size	j_call	d_call	cdr3_nt	cdr3_aa
TRBV3-1	few	TRBJ1-1	NA	TGTGCCAGCAGCCAAGCTCCCTTGGACCGGAACACTGAAGCTTTCTTT	CASSQAPLDRNTEAFF
TRBV6-5	NA	TRBJ1-5	NA	TGTGCCAGCAGTTATGGTTTGGATCAGCCCCAGCATTTT	CASSYGLDQPQHF
TRBV18	NA	TRBJ2-7	NA	TGTGCCAGCGCGCCGGGACGGGGGACCTACGAGCAGTACTTC	CASAPGRGTYEQYF
TRBV5-1	few	TRBJ1-1	TRBD1	TGCGCCAGCAGCTTGGGGACAGGGTGGAACACTGAAGCTTTCTTT	CASSLGTGWNTEAFF
TRBV30	many	TRBJ2-3	NA	TGTGCCTGGACCAGGGCGGATACGCAGTATTTT	CAWTRADTQYF
TRBV5-1	many	TRBJ2-3	NA	TGCGCCAGCAGCTCATGGAGCACAGATACGCAGTATTTT	CASSSWSTDTQYF
TRBV29-1	many	TRBJ1-2	TRBD1	TGCAGCGTAAGGGGACAGACTAACTATGGCTACACCTTC	CSVRGQTNYGYTF
TRBV29-1	NA	TRBJ2-7	NA	TGCAGCTGTGGGGGGCCTACCTACGAGCAGTACTTC	CSCGGPTYEQYF
TRBV7-2	NA	TRBJ2-7	NA	TGTGCCAGCAGCTCGGGGAACGAGCAGTACTTC	CASSSGNEQYF
TRBV7-8	NA	TRBJ2-1	NA	TGTGCCAGCAGCCTTGGGACAACAAACTACAATGAGCAGTTCTTC	CASSLGTTNYNEQFF
TRBV5-1	many	TRBJ2-7	TRBD2	TGCGCCAGCAGCTTGAGCGGGGTGTCCTACGAGCAGTACTTC	CASSLSGVSYEQYF
TRBV3-1	few	TRBJ2-5	NA	TGTGCCAGCAGCCAAGAGTACTCCAGTCCTCCAGAGACCCAGTACTTC	CASSQEYSSPPETQYF
TRBV7-7	NA	TRBJ2-2	NA	TGTGCCAGCAGCTCCCCCCACGGGGGCGGGGAGCTGTTTTTT	CASSSPHGGGELFF
TRBV6-5	many	TRBJ1-1	NA	TGTGCCAGCAGCCGATTTGGGTTGAACACTGAAGCTTTCTTT	CASSRFGLNTEAFF
TRBV5-8	medium-sized	TRBJ2-3	NA	TGTGCCAGCAGCTTGTATACGCAGTATTTT	CASSLYTQYF
TRBV5-4	few	TRBJ2-1	NA	TGTGCCAGCAGCTTAACCCAGCGGTCCTACAATGAGCAGTTCTTC	CASSLTQRSYNEQFF
TRBV3-1	NA	TRBJ1-6	NA	TGTGCCAGCAGCCAAGACCTCAGGGCCCTCCACTTT	CASSQDLRALHF
TRBV25-1	NA	TRBJ2-5	TRBD2	TGTGCCAGCACGTCTAGCGGGGCAAGCCAGTACTTC	CASTSSGASQYF
TRBV7-9	few	TRBJ1-1	NA	TGTGCCAGCAGCCCCGAGGTAGCCGCCTGGGGGGCTTTCTTT	CASSPEVAAWGAFF
TRBV12-3/TRBV12-4	NA	TRBJ1-2	NA	TGTGCCAGCAGTTGGGCCGCGGGACGGGTCGGTGGCTACACCTTC	CASSWAAGRVGGYTF
TRBV12-3/TRBV12-4	NA	TRBJ2-3	NA	TGTGCCAGCAAACGCTCTCTTGAGCCAGATACGCAGTATTTT	CASKRSLEPDTQYF
TRBV27	NA	TRBJ2-3	TRBD2	TGTGCCAGCAGGTCGGGGGGGGCAGATACGCAGTATTTT	CASRSGGADTQYF
TRBV20-1	few	TRBJ2-3	NA	TGCAGTGCTAGAGAGGTTCGGGTTAACAAGAACACAGATACGCAGTATTTT	CSAREVRVNKNTDTQYF
TRBV5-6	NA	TRBJ2-5	NA	TGTGCCAGCACCCGAGGGCAACCTCAAGAGACCCAGTACTTC	CASTRGQPQETQYF
TRBV7-8	NA	TRBJ2-1	NA	TGTGCCAGCAGCTTTGAGACGTACAATGAGCAGTTCTTC	CASSFETYNEQFF
TRBV5-1	NA	TRBJ2-7	NA	TGCGCCAGCAGCATCGACACACCCAGTACCGAGCAGTACTTC	CASSIDTPSTEQYF
TRBV6-2/TRBV6-3	NA	TRBJ1-5	NA	TGTGCCAGCAGTTTGGGCCGAAGCAATCAGCCCCAGCATTTT	CASSLGRSNQPQHF
TRBV20-1	few	TRBJ2-7	NA	TGCAGTGCTAGAGATCTCAGGGGCGGCGAGCAGTACTTC	CSARDLRGGEQYF